The rows below give T cell receptor beta chains drawn from one sample of a study of vaccination and CD4 T cells after COVID-19. A single record per CDR3 protein comes from TCRdb applying MiXCR to the PCR reads. Of more than 4,500 distinct CDR3 sequences listed, roughly a quarter were seen once; the top ten hold less than 20%. No antigen has been identified for these receptors. The material sequenced was CD4+ T cells from blood, cultured in vitro. These receptors all come from a human donor in good health. The CDR3 runs from the conserved cysteine through the conserved F or W. D genes are given only for firm matches. Clone size appears in some rows only: once, few, many, or a class for an expanded clone.

d_call j_call v_call cdr3_length clone_size cdr3_aa cdr3_nt
- TRBJ1-1 TRBV20-1 12 hyperexpanded CSARELDVVAFF TGCAGTGCTAGAGAGCTGGACGTCGTGGCTTTCTTT
TRBD2 TRBJ2-1 TRBV6-1 14 medium-sized CASTPGLAGNEQFF TGTGCCAGCACTCCGGGACTAGCCGGCAATGAGCAGTTCTTC
- TRBJ1-1 TRBV11-2 14 - CASSTGPYAAEAFF TGTGCCAGCAGCACCGGGCCCTACGCCGCTGAAGCTTTCTTT
TRBD2 TRBJ2-7 TRBV27 13 few CASSVSGGYEQYF TGTGCCAGCAGTGTCTCGGGGGGGTACGAGCAGTACTTC
- TRBJ1-6 TRBV21-1 15 - CASSRDSSYNSPLHF TGTGCCAGCAGCAGGGACAGCTCCTATAATTCACCCCTCCACTTT
- TRBJ1-2 TRBV2 13 - CASSLGQNSDYTF TGTGCCAGCAGCCTCGGACAGAATAGTGACTACACCTTC
TRBD1 TRBJ2-2 TRBV6-1 14 few CASGQGQNTGELFF TGTGCCAGCGGACAGGGGCAAAACACCGGGGAGCTGTTTTTT
TRBD2 TRBJ2-3 TRBV6-5 16 - CASSYGRGASIDTQYF TGTGCCAGCAGTTACGGGCGGGGGGCCTCTATAGATACGCAGTATTTT
- TRBJ1-5 TRBV30 13 - CAWTQGGGQPQHF TGTGCCTGGACACAGGGTGGAGGACAGCCCCAGCATTTT
- TRBJ1-2 TRBV20-1 12 large CRGGGGDYGYTF TGCAGAGGCGGCGGGGGCGACTATGGCTACACCTTC
TRBD2 TRBJ2-7 TRBV7-9 16 few CASSLDSGGYSYEQYF TGTGCCAGCAGCTTAGATTCGGGAGGGTACTCCTACGAGCAGTACTTC
- TRBJ1-2 TRBV6-1 13 few CASTMGRDYGYTF TGTGCCAGCACCATGGGCCGTGACTATGGCTACACCTTC
TRBD1 TRBJ2-7 TRBV2 11 few CASGTGVEQYF TGTGCCAGCGGGACAGGGGTTGAGCAGTACTTC
- TRBJ2-3 TRBV25-1 14 - CASSEGDGTDTQYF TGTGCCAGCAGTGAAGGCGACGGCACAGATACGCAGTATTTT
- TRBJ1-1 TRBV2 13 - CASGGDMNTEAFF TGTGCCAGCGGAGGAGATATGAACACTGAAGCTTTCTTT
TRBD1 TRBJ1-1 TRBV7-9 15 - CASSSLGQGRTEAFF TGTGCCAGCAGCTCCCTGGGACAGGGGAGGACTGAAGCTTTCTTT
- TRBJ1-1 TRBV10-2 13 - CASGVQSGNEAFF TGCGCCAGCGGTGTTCAGTCGGGAAATGAAGCTTTCTTT
TRBD1 TRBJ2-4 TRBV10-3 14 - CAISEQGRANIQYF TGTGCCATCAGTGAACAGGGGCGAGCCAACATTCAGTACTTC
- TRBJ1-2 TRBV9 13 - CASSVAQQYGYTF TGTGCCAGCAGCGTAGCTCAACAGTATGGCTACACCTTC
- TRBJ1-5 TRBV19 14 medium-sized CASSMLGWSQPQHF TGTGCCAGTAGTATGTTGGGGTGGAGTCAGCCCCAGCATTTT
- TRBJ1-1 TRBV6-1 13 - CASSQLDPSEAFF TGTGCCAGCAGTCAACTAGATCCATCAGAAGCTTTCTTT
- TRBJ2-3 TRBV20-1 16 few CSAIPRLEVGTDTQYF TGCAGTGCTATACCCCGGCTAGAGGTGGGCACAGATACGCAGTATTTT
- TRBJ1-1 TRBV5-1 13 - CASSSTDNTEAFF TGCGCCAGCAGTTCGACAGACAACACTGAAGCTTTCTTT
TRBD1 TRBJ1-6 TRBV27 15 medium-sized CASSSLGQGNSPLHF TGTGCCAGTAGTAGCCTGGGACAGGGAAATTCACCCCTCCACTTT
- TRBJ1-5 TRBV15 15 - CATSTGTLSNQPQHF TGTGCCACCAGCACTGGGACACTTAGCAATCAGCCCCAGCATTTT
TRBD1 TRBJ1-2 TRBV30 12 - CAWDRGEGGYTF TGTGCCTGGGACAGGGGGGAAGGAGGCTACACCTTC
- TRBJ1-1 TRBV12-3/TRBV12-4 11 few CASSLQTEAFF TGTGCCAGCAGTTTACAGACTGAAGCTTTCTTT
- TRBJ1-1 TRBV29-1 13 - CSVYLRLNTEAFF TGCAGCGTTTACTTACGACTCAACACTGAAGCTTTCTTT
- TRBJ1-1 TRBV19 15 few CASTHGVGLDTEAFF TGTGCCAGTACCCACGGGGTTGGGTTGGACACTGAAGCTTTCTTT
TRBD1 TRBJ1-2 TRBV29-1 12 few CSVGGTGSGYTF TGCAGCGTTGGGGGGACAGGTTCTGGCTACACCTTC
- TRBJ1-5 TRBV2 11 - CASSNGQPQHF TGTGCCAGCAGTAACGGTCAGCCCCAGCATTTT
- TRBJ1-2 TRBV7-8 14 medium-sized CASSLGGLNYGYTF TGTGCCAGCTCACTAGGAGGGTTGAACTATGGCTACACCTTC
- TRBJ1-1 TRBV11-3 13 - CASSLQVNTEAFF TGTGCCAGCAGCTTACAGGTGAACACTGAAGCTTTCTTT
TRBD1 TRBJ2-5 TRBV7-7 15 - CASSPRTGLLETQYF TGTGCCAGCAGCCCGAGGACAGGTCTGTTGGAGACCCAGTACTTC